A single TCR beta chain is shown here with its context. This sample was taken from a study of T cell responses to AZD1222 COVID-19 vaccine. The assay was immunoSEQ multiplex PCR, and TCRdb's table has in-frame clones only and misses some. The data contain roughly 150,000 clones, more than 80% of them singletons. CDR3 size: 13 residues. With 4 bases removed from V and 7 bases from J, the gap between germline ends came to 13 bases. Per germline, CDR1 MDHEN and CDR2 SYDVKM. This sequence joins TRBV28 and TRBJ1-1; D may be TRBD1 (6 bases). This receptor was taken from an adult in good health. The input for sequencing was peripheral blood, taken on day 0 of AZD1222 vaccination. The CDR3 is CASSSPTGFEAFF. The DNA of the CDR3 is TGTGCCAGCAGTTCCCCGACAGGATTTGAAGCTTTCTTT.